This TCR beta chain derives from a study of cytomegalovirus exposure and HLA in healthy donors (dated by TCRdb to about 2017). Looking at the study overall: According to an earlier analysis of 587 of the donors, 150 million to 200 million T cells yielded approximately 120 million unique TCR beta sequences and 276 Gb of sequence data. An early release that covered approximately 600 HLA-typed donors contained approximately 290 gigabases of sequencing data and approximately 85 million unique TCR sequences. Among the roughly 370 genotyped donors, around 81% belonged to the genetic ancestry cluster associated with self-reported Caucasian donors. The study was designed to test whether signatures of past pathogen exposure could be identified by cataloging public T cell receptors. The T cell repertoires of around 730 subjects were profiled by immunosequencing and related to cytomegalovirus serostatus. Besides the first cohort of roughly 700 subjects, a separate validation cohort made up of around 120 different subjects was used. To predict cytomegalovirus infection status, the study combined high-throughput TCR immunosequencing, statistical association of individual TCRs with disease status, and machine learning. A later analysis re-examined previously published TCR beta repertoires from about 700 donors and added high-resolution HLA genotyping to investigate patterns of TCR occurrence. The later analysis used no new phenotypic data to find candidate immune exposures, relying instead on TCR beta sequences and their occurrence across donors. An earlier analysis of several hundred of the donors applied high-throughput TCR beta sequencing to assess whether each TCR beta V gene segment acted as functional or pseudogenic. Donor age, sex, ethnicity and CMV serostatus were collected together with the repertoire data. In a later genetic analysis, genome-wide SNP genotypes for about 55% of the roughly 700 donors were used, and that subset was treated as a discovery cohort. Every discovery cohort repertoire had been produced on one sequencing platform. Both class I and class II loci were covered by HLA typing, at four-digit resolution. The number of typed donors differed by locus: roughly 629-640 for A, B, C, DRB1 and DQB1; 500 to 550 for DQA1; fewer than 610 for DPA1; and about 450 for DPB1. Five DR-DQ haplotypes were treated as single units for association and clustering because of strong linkage in the cohort. On average, 235,054 unique TCR beta nucleotide sequences were sequenced per donor among a few hundred genotyped donors of the cohort, with 15% to 20% of those sequences being non-productive.

General study outcomes and caveats: The 87-base-pair reads could not distinguish some IMGT-functional V segments, including TRBV6-2 and TRBV6-3, so those segments were excluded. In a later genetic analysis, a missense DCLRE1C variant was associated with V-gene and J-gene trimming of TCR beta chains, and the association was replicated in an independent cohort. Specific HLA alleles were associated with over 15,000 TCR beta sequences at a false discovery rate of 0.05 in a later analysis. Several of the top co-occurrence clusters appeared to be linked to parvovirus B19, influenza, CMV and Epstein-Barr virus, according to a later analysis. A further reported finding was that TCR beta sequences accurately predicted the HLA-A and HLA-B alleles for most subjects in the first cohort. Because counts were too low, about 15 rarely observed V segments, including chromosome 9 orphons, were left out of the earlier analysis of 587 of the donors. A later genetic analysis reported fewer N-insertions in productive TCRs among donors in an Asian-associated ancestry cluster than the roughly 720-donor mean. This cohort had only TCR beta chains sequenced, and the lack of alpha or paired-chain data limited which features could be detected. In the study, approximately 160 TCR beta chains were listed as associated with cytomegalovirus. Presence/absence analyses assumed roughly uniform sequencing depth across donors, an assumption that may not hold. Correlated functional status among segregating V segments might be attributable to linkage disequilibrium, but an unknown experimental factor could not be ruled out. HLA typing was unavailable for some donors at each locus, so association tests used only the typed subset. Broadly in line with IMGT annotations, most TCR beta V segments showed up in productive rearrangements about 87% or about 30% of the time in an earlier analysis of around 600 of the donors. When HLA alleles, especially DR and DQ, strongly co-occurred, TCR associations were difficult to assign to individual alleles. Three of the identified cytomegalovirus-associated TCR beta chains were confirmed in vitro to be specific for cytomegalovirus antigens. Cytomegalovirus status was reported to be diagnosed by the classifier with high specificity and sensitivity in both the original and validation cohorts. In a later analysis, TCR association rates were found to vary across HLA loci, with the most associated TCRs seen for DRB1 alleles and the fewest for HLA-C alleles. Immune exposure information for the cohort was limited to CMV serostatus. Most TCR sequences were seen in very few donors, while some public TCRs were found in many individuals. The authors suggested that the approach could potentially be generalized to other disease states and immunological phenotypes. A group of highly shared sequence variants was considered likely to be a technical artifact of the sequencing pipeline. In a later analysis, HLA-associated TCR beta chains showed more clonal expansion and lower generation probabilities than non-associated chains that were equally common. According to a later analysis, most CMV-associated TCR beta chains appeared to be HLA-restricted, and the HLA associations seemed to be driven largely by CMV exposure.

Notes on this clone: It lacks a known antigen. Base quality data are lacking; no much larger clone is found one base away.

CDR1 and CDR2 are drawn from the germline V gene: SGHVS, FQNEAQ. The CDR3 runs 15 amino acids, cysteine and phenylalanine included. Just CDR3 DNA is preserved here, 45 bases in frame from base 1. Cut back by 6 bases and 8 bases, the V and J ends lie 20 bases apart. Library generation was performed with the immunoSEQ multiplex PCR assay. A mixture of 60 forward primers for TCR Vbeta segments and 13 reverse primers for TCR Jbeta segments was used in the multiplex PCR. The CDR3 region of rearranged TCR beta genes was amplified from genomic DNA by a multiplex PCR assay. On the Illumina HiSeq System, the amplified TCR beta libraries were sequenced as 87-base-pair reads. As for the authors' bioinformatics: In a later analysis, roughly 80 million unique TCR beta chains were counted across the roughly 670 repertoires, and roughly 10 million of these chains were shared by at least two donors. Raw reads were error-corrected and collapsed into unique sequences with a nearest-neighbor algorithm that merged closely related sequences to remove PCR and sequencing errors. CDR3 sequences were aligned to IMGT reference sequences to assign V, D and J gene segments. For a sequence to be retained, a match of at least six nucleotides was required to both a V gene segment and a J gene segment. Rearrangements were called productive when the CDR3 lacked stop codons and stayed in frame with V and J; all others were non-productive. Following IMGT convention, CDR3 was defined as the stretch from the second conserved V-encoded cysteine to the conserved J-encoded phenylalanine. In an earlier analysis of some 550 of the donors, sequences lacking an unambiguous match to a single V gene segment were excluded. An earlier analysis of 587 of the donors classified V segments as functional when productive rearrangements were above 56.7% and as segregating when the standard deviation between donors was above 5%. A statistical classification framework was built for diagnosing cytomegalovirus status from the catalog of TCR beta chain sequences. A later analysis assigned V and J genes by comparing TCR nucleotide sequences with IMGT/GENE-DB human TR gene sequences. In a later analysis, CDR3 sequences and most-parsimonious VDJ recombination scenarios were assigned using the TCRdist pipeline. A later analysis defined each TCR beta chain by its CDR3 amino acid sequence plus V-gene family, and excluded reads lacking a unique V-gene family. To address suspected cross-contamination and a sequencing artifact, a later analysis removed over 500 highly shared, low-generation-probability nucleotide sequences. In a later analysis, a clonal expansion index was calculated for each public chain from normalized within-repertoire ranks of inferred template counts. In a later analysis, generation probabilities were computed using a VDJ recombination model fitted to out-of-frame rearrangements, and the results were checked against IGoR. In a later analysis, hypergeometric tests were used to score TCR-TCR, TCR-HLA and TCR-CMV co-occurrence, with a repertoire-size bias correction applied to TCR pairs. A later analysis estimated false discovery rates by permuting HLA or CMV assignments 20 times. In a later analysis, co-occurring TCRs were grouped using DBSCAN, with TCRdist sequence similarity added in when clustering inside HLA-allele-positive subsets. Repertoires with fewer than 30,000 or more than 120,000 public chains were left out of co-occurrence clustering, as were a few repertoires with anomalous nucleotide sharing. Drawn from immuneACCESS, this table holds only the in-frame rearrangements with V and J called that TCRdb kept. Clones are partly lost; checked studies trace under half to an unresolved V gene and leave the rest unexplained. The V and J calls and clone size come from that table; D and trimming were worked out from the DNA. The sample table holds about 84,000 clones, of which 85% to 90% were seen once. The ten largest clones add up to approximately 2.2% of the sample.

The cohort consisted of 666 healthy bone marrow donors. Cohort members were all nominally healthy when sampled, although unrecorded immune exposures were likely present. The donor was CMV seronegative and belonged to the group of over 350 seronegative cohort members. A peripheral blood sample was collected from each donor, and TCR beta sequencing was performed on peripheral blood mononuclear cells. The Qiagen DNeasy Blood Extraction Kit was used to extract genomic DNA from the blood cell samples. Source material: PBMCs. This clonotype originated in a man younger than 30 in good health and CMV-seronegative. The receptor chain draws on TRBV7-8 and TRBJ2-1; TRBD1 is perhaps the D gene, given 6 matching bases. The CDR3 has the sequence CASRSSRGRVDEQFF. The sequenced DNA: TGTGCCAGCAGGTCAAGCAGGGGCAGGGTGGATGAGCAGTTCTTC.